A single sample is the source of the 20 T cell receptor beta chains below, sequenced in a study of intratumoral heterogeneity in liver cancer. The library was made by the immunoSEQ multiplex PCR assay. TCRdb took this table from immuneACCESS and kept in-frame rearrangements with V and J called. Such tables lack part of the clones; where checked against another copy, unresolved V genes explain under half of the gap, and the rest is unexplained. The sample contains 21,000 or so clones, 73% of them found a single time. About a sixth of the sample is taken by the ten largest. The specimen was tumor-adjacent normal tissue, collected before any cancer treatment. These TCRs come from a woman aged 70 to 79 with hepatocellular carcinoma.

The V gene is TRBV6-5, the J gene TRBJ2-7; D is unclear. With 0 bases removed from V and 2 bases from J, the gap between germline ends came to 11 bases. Germline V CDR1 and CDR2: MNHEY, SVGAGI. The CDR3 is 15 amino acids. The CDR3 region has the DNA TGTGCCAGCAGTTACTCGACGGACCCGGCCTACGAGCAGTACTTC. Translated: CASSYSTDPAYEQYF.

The rearrangement joins TRBV18 to TRBJ2-1; 7 bases are shared with TRBD1. The germline gives CDR1 KGHSH, CDR2 LQKENI. The CDR3 sequence is 15 residues long. The trim removed 3 bases at V and 7 bases at J, leaving 9 bases unmatched. The CDR3 is CASSPPGTELNEQFF. CDR3 DNA: TGTGCCAGCTCACCCCCGGGGACAGAGTTGAATGAGCAGTTCTTC.

The chain is built from TRBV7-2 and TRBJ1-1; no firm D call. Looked up from germline, CDR1 is SGHTA and CDR2 is FQGNSA. This CDR3 has 13 amino acids. The ends were cut back, 5 bases at V and 6 bases at J, with 13 bases in the middle. Written as DNA, the CDR3 is TGTGCCAGCAGCACCCGACGGACCGCTGAAGCTTTCTTT. Protein sequence: CASSTRRTAEAFF.

The gene calls are TRBV2 and TRBJ1-5, with D tentatively TRBD1 (6 bases). Trimming left V 5 bases short and J 1 base short, with 12 bases between. Germline CDR1 is SNHLY and CDR2 is FYNNEI. The CDR3 is made up of 15 amino acids. The CDR3 spells CASSTQGMSNQPQHF. The CDR3 DNA sequence: TGTGCCAGCAGTACCCAGGGGATGAGCAATCAGCCCCAGCATTTT. The whole variable domain, remainder taken from reference TRBV2 and TRBJ1-5, is EPEVTQTPSHQVTQMGQEVILRCVPISNHLYFYWYRQILGQKVEFLVSFYNNEISEKSEIFDDQFSVERPDGSNFTLKIRSTKLEDSAMYFCASSTQGMSNQPQHFGDGTRLSIL.

This clone qualifies as medium-sized. The V gene is TRBV3-1 (or the pseudogene TRBV3-2), the J gene TRBJ2-2; a possible D gene is TRBD1 (6 bases). Germline lookup yields CDR1 LGHDT and CDR2 YNNKEL (reference sequence). The CDR3 runs 16 residues. V was clipped by 4 bases and J by 4 bases, with 16 bases between them. The CDR3 loop is CASSPYTGWGTGELFF. CDR3 nucleotides: TGTGCCAGCAGCCCCTATACAGGGTGGGGCACCGGGGAGCTGTTTTTT.

CDR3: CASSQALLAYEQYF. DNA of the CDR3: TGTGCCAGCAGCCAAGCCTTGCTAGCGTACGAGCAGTACTTC. V is TRBV4-2 and J is TRBJ2-7; perhaps TRBD2 as D (6 bases). The CDR3 is 14 amino acids. Germline V gene data show CDR1 as LGHNA and CDR2 as YNFKEQ. The V end lost 1 base, the J end lost 4 bases, and 11 bases lay between the germline ends.

V is TRBV5-1 and J is TRBJ2-5; 11 bases fit TRBD2. The trim removed 3 bases at V and 3 bases at J, leaving 7 bases unmatched. CDR3 length: 16 amino acids. Germline V CDR1 and CDR2: SGHRS, YFSETQ. DNA for the CDR3: TGCGCCAGCAGCTCCGGACTAGCGGGTACCAAAGAGACCCAGTACTTC. Its protein is CASSSGLAGTKETQYF.

The rearrangement links TRBV6-5 to TRBJ1-6, with TRBD1 identical over 10 bases. CDR3 length: 14 amino acids. V was clipped by 5 bases and J by 6 bases; unmatched bases: 1. The V gene's germline CDR1 is MNHEY and CDR2 SVGAGI. The CDR3 DNA is TGTGCCAGCAGTCGACAGGGGGCTAATTCACCCCTCCACTTT. This gives the protein CASSRQGANSPLHF.

A few counts support this clone. The gene calls are TRBV11-3 and TRBJ2-3, with D unclear. Per germline, CDR1 SGHNT and CDR2 YENEEA. The CDR3 length is 16 residues. Trimming cost V 2 bases and J 7 bases, with 19 bases left between them. This chain's CDR3 is CASSLYCCGSRYTQYF. In DNA form, the CDR3 reads TGTGCCAGCAGCTTATATTGCTGCGGTAGTAGGTATACGCAGTATTTT.

The rearrangement joins TRBV7-9 to TRBJ2-5; D gene unclear. Germline V CDR1 and CDR2: SEHNR, FQNEAQ (reference sequence). The CDR3 sequence is 12 residues long. V was shortened by 5 bases and J by 7 bases, with 11 bases between the two germline ends. CDR3 sequence reads: CASSPPEWTQYF. DNA of the CDR3: TGTGCCAGCAGCCCCCCAGAATGGACCCAGTACTTC.

The genes are TRBV10-3 and TRBJ2-1; no reliable D call. Trimming took 6 bases from V and 5 from J, leaving 11 bases between them. The germline V gene encodes CDR1 ENHRY and CDR2 SYGVKD. This CDR3 contains 13 residues. This CDR3 is CAIRGGSHNEQFF. In nucleotides, the CDR3 is TGTGCCATCAGGGGCGGAAGTCACAATGAGCAGTTCTTC.

The gene calls are TRBV10-3 and TRBJ2-7; TRBD2 aligns across 12 bases. CDR1 is ENHRY, CDR2 SYGVKD, per germline. The length of the CDR3 is 15 residues. V lost 3 bases and J lost 1; bases outside the gene matches: 1. The CDR3 DNA follows: TGTGCCATCAGTGACCTAGCGGGAGGGTCCTACGAGCAGTACTTC. This codes for CAISDLAGGSYEQYF.

This clone was picked up one time. A read error may produce the germline difference seen at one junction end. The chain recombines TRBV9 with TRBJ2-1, with D possibly being TRBD1 (6 bases). CDR1 and CDR2 from the germline V gene are SGDLS and YYNGEE. The CDR3 extends over 14 amino acids. CDR3 bases: TGTGCCAGCAACGTAATGTCAGGGGACAATGAGCAGTTCTTC. It specifies CASNVMSGDNEQFF.

The count of this clone is one. The chain carries TRBV6-6 and TRBJ2-7, with D perhaps TRBD1 or TRBD2 (5 bases each). The CDR3 extends over 15 amino acids. Germline V CDR1 and CDR2: MNHNY, SVGAGI (reference sequence). V dropped 4 bases and J dropped 0 bases, with 13 bases sitting between them. The DNA for the CDR3 is TGTGCCAGCAGTTTCCGGGACGCGAGCTCCTACGAGCAGTACTTC. Residues: CASSFRDASSYEQYF.

This chain uses TRBV5-6 with TRBJ2-7; D call uncertain. The V end was cut by 2 bases, the J end by 7 bases, with 13 bases between. The CDR3 sequence is 13 residues long. Germline lookup yields CDR1 SGHDT and CDR2 YYEEEE. The CDR3 region has the DNA TGTGCCAGCAGCTTTATAGGAGTTGGAGAGCAGTACTTC. Amino acids: CASSFIGVGEQYF.

V is TRBV7-8 and J is TRBJ1-1, with D uncertain. Trimming pared 0 bases from V and 1 base from J, leaving 3 bases between. The V gene's germline CDR1 is SGHVS and CDR2 FQNEAQ. This CDR3 is 13 amino acids long. The DNA for the CDR3 is TGTGCCAGCAGCTTAGCTACGAACACTGAAGCTTTCTTT. Its protein is CASSLATNTEAFF.

The sample holds one count of this clone. This rearrangement joins TRBV21-1 to TRBJ2-2; TRBD2, the table's D call, was not compared with the DNA. TRBV21-1 is recorded as a pseudogene. This CDR3 is 16 amino acids long. Here the CDR3 reads CASILAGEGDTGELFF. In DNA form, the CDR3 reads TGTGCCAGCATCCTAGCGGGAGAAGGGGACACCGGGGAGCTGTTTTTT.

Turning to this clone: This sample includes further DNA sequences coding for the same CDR3. V and J are TRBV27 and TRBJ1-1; 7 bases line up with TRBD1. Germline trimming cut 5 bases from V and 5 bases from J; bases unmatched to any gene: 8. CDR1 is MNHEY and CDR2 is SMNVEV in the germline V gene (reference sequence). The CDR3 totals 14 residues. DNA for the CDR3: TGTGCCAGCAGTCCCCAGGGGGTGGGAACTGAAGCTTTCTTT. Amino acids: CASSPQGVGTEAFF.

V and J are TRBV7-3 and TRBJ2-1; 14 nucleotides match TRBD2. V lost 5 bases, J lost 0 bases, and 12 bases stayed unmatched. CDR1 and CDR2 from the germline V gene are SGHTA and FQGTGA. This CDR3 spans 20 amino acids. This CDR3 is CASSTRGTSGGLSSYNEQFF. DNA of the CDR3: TGTGCCAGCAGCACTAGAGGGACTAGCGGGGGCTTAAGCTCCTACAATGAGCAGTTCTTC.

This clone was counted a few times. This sequence joins TRBV11-2 and TRBJ2-7, with D tentatively TRBD1 or TRBD2 (5 bases each). The V end was cut by 4 bases, the J end by 0 bases, with 16 bases between. The V gene's germline CDR1 is SGHAT and CDR2 FQNNGV. This CDR3 region has 16 residues. The CDR3 DNA reads TGTGCCAGCAGCTCACTGGGGACCGCAAGCTCCTACGAGCAGTACTTC. Translating gives CASSSLGTASSYEQYF.